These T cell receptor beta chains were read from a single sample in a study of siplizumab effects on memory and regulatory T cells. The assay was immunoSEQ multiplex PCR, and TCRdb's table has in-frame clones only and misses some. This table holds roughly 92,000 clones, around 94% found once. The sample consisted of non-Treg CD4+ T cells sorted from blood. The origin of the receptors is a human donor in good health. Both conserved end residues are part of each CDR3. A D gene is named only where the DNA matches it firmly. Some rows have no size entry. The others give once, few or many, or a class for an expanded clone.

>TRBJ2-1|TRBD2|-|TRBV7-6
TGTGCCAGCAGCTTAGCACTAGCGGGGAACAATGAGCAGTTCTTC
CASSLALAGNNEQFF
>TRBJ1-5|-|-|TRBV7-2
TGTGCCAGCAGCTTAGTGGACGGCAATCAGCCCCAGCATTTT
CASSLVDGNQPQHF
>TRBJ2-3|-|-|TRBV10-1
TGCGCCAGCAGTGCGGACACAGATACGCAGTATTTT
CASSADTDTQYF
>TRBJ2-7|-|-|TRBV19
TGTGCCAGTAGTATTTCTGGGACACTCACCGCCTACGAGCAGTACTTC
CASSISGTLTAYEQYF
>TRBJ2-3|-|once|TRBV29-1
TGCAGCGTTGAAGATCGTTTTAAGATAGAGGCAGATACGCAGTATTTT
CSVEDRFKIEADTQYF
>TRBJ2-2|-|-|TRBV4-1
TGCGCCAGCAGCCAAGATCTTCACAGCACGAACACCGGGGAGCTGTTTTTT
CASSQDLHSTNTGELFF
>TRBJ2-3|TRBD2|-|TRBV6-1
TGTGCCAGCAGAGAAATTAGCGGGGGGGCCACAGATACGCAGTATTTT
CASREISGGATDTQYF
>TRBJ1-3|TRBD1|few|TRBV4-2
TGTGCCAGCAGCCAAGGACAGGGATTTGGAAACACCATATATTTT
CASSQGQGFGNTIYF
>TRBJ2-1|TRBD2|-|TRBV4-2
TGTGCCAGCAGCCAAGCCTCCGGGACTAGCGGGAGGGGGATACGGTTCTTC
CASSQASGTSGRGIRFF
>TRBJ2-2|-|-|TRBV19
TGTGCCAGTTTTAACAGGGCCGGGGAGCTGTTTTTT
CASFNRAGELFF
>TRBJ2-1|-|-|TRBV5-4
TGTGCCAGCAGCAGACTCCGGGATGAGCAGTTCTTC
CASSRLRDEQFF
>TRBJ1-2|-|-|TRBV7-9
TGTGCCAGCAGCTTGGGGTTAGGGAACTATGGCTACACCTTC
CASSLGLGNYGYTF
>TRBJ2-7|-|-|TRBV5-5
TGTGCCAGCAGCTTGTCCCGGAGCTCCTACGAGCAGTACTTC
CASSLSRSSYEQYF
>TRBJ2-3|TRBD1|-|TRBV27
TGTGCCAGCAGTTTAGGGACAGGGGTCACAGATACGCAGTATTTT
CASSLGTGVTDTQYF
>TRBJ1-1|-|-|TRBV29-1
TGCAGCGTTGAGGCGGATAGAAGAACTGAAGCTTTCTTT
CSVEADRRTEAFF
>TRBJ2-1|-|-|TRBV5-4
TGTGCCAGCAGCTTGGCTATGAGGGATCAGTTCTTC
CASSLAMRDQFF
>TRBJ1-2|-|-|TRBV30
TGTGCCTGGAGCGGAGGAGGCTACACCTTC
CAWSGGGYTF
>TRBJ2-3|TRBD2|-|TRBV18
TGTGCCAGCTCACCACGGGCGGGGGTGAGCACAGATACGCAGTATTTT
CASSPRAGVSTDTQYF
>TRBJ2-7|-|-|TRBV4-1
TGCGCCGCCAGCAAGAGCGACTCCTACGAGCAGTACTTC
CAASKSDSYEQYF
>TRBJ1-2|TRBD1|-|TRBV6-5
TGTGCCAGCAGTTACTCGACTATAACAGGGGGGAGCTACACCTTC
CASSYSTITGGSYTF
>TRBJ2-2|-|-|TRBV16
TGTGCCAGCAGCCCCCAGGCCACCGGGGAGCTGTTTTTT
CASSPQATGELFF
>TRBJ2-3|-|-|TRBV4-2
TGTGCCAGCAGCCAAGGTAAAGACTGGATTAGCACAGATACGCAGTATTTT
CASSQGKDWISTDTQYF
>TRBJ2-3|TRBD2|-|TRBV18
TGTGCCAGCTCACGCTTCGTTCTAGCGGGAGTGGCCGCAGATACGCAGTATTTT
CASSRFVLAGVAADTQYF
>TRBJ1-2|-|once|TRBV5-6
TGTGCCAGCAGCTTAGGGGGGAACTATGGCTACACCTTC
CASSLGGNYGYTF
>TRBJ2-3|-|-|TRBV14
TGTGCCAGCAGCCAAGTTGGGGCCAACACAGATACGCAGTATTTT
CASSQVGANTDTQYF
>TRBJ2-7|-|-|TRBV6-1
TGTGCCAGCAGTGGGGTCAGGGGGGCTCACGAGCAGTACTTC
CASSGVRGAHEQYF
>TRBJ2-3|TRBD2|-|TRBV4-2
TGTGCCAGCAGCTACAGCGGGGGGGCCTCAGATACGCAGTATTTT
CASSYSGGASDTQYF
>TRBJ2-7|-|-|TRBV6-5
TGTGCCAGCAGTTACGTTGGACGGGGCTCCTACGAGCAGTACTTC
CASSYVGRGSYEQYF
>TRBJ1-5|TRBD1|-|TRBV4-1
TGCGCCAGCAGCCACCCCCAGGGGGAACTCAATCAGCCCCAGCATTTT
CASSHPQGELNQPQHF
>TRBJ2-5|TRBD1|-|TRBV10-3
TGTGCCATCAGTGGTGACAGGGCACCTCAAGAGACCCAGTACTTC
CAISGDRAPQETQYF
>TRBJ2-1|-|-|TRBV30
TGTGCCTTCAACCCCGTAGCGGCGTACAATGAGCAGTTCTTC
CAFNPVAAYNEQFF
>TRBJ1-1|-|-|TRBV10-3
TGTGCCATCAGTTCCCTTTCTTCGAACACTGAAGCTTTCTTT
CAISSLSSNTEAFF
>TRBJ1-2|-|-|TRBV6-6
TGTGCCAGCAGTTCCTCGGTCGGGTACCATGGCTACACCTTC
CASSSSVGYHGYTF
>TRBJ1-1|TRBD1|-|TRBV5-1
TGCGCCAGCAGCTGGACAGGGGGCGCAGGCACTGAAGCTTTCTTT
CASSWTGGAGTEAFF
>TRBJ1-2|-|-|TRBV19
TGTGCCAGTAGTATAATCCAGGCTCACTATGGCTACACCTTC
CASSIIQAHYGYTF
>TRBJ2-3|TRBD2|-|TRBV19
TGTGCCAGTAGCAAACAGCGCGGGAGGGCAGATACGCAGTATTTT
CASSKQRGRADTQYF
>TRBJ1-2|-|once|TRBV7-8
TGTGCCAGCAGCTCCCAGGGGTTGTATGGCTACACCTTC
CASSSQGLYGYTF
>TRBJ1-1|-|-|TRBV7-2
TGTGCCAGCTCCGGGAACACTGAAGCTTTCTTT
CASSGNTEAFF
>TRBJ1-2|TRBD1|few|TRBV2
TGTGCCAGCAGGGCCACAGGGGTCCATGGCTACACCTTC
CASRATGVHGYTF
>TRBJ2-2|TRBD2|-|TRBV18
TGTGCCAGCTCAAGAATTGGACTAGGACACACCGGGGAGCTGTTTTTT
CASSRIGLGHTGELFF
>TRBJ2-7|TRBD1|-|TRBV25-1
TGTGCCAGCAGTGAAGGGGTCGACAGGGGCTACGAGCAGTACTTC
CASSEGVDRGYEQYF
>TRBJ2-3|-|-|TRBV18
TGTGCCAGCTCATACACTAGCACAGATACGCAGTATTTT
CASSYTSTDTQYF
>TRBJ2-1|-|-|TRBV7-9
TGTGCCAGCAGCTTAAGTATTAGTAAGAATGAGCAGTTCTTC
CASSLSISKNEQFF
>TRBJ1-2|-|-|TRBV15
TGTGCCACCAGCGGTCGGGGCACTAACTATGGCTACACCTTC
CATSGRGTNYGYTF
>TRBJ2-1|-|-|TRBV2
TGTGCCAGCAGTGTGACAACTTACAATGAGCAGTTCTTC
CASSVTTYNEQFF
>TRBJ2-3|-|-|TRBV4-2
TGTGCCAGCAGCCGGACGCAGGGGATCACAGATACGCAGTATTTT
CASSRTQGITDTQYF
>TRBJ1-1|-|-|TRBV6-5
TGTGCCAGCAGTTACTTGGGGAGGACTGAAGCTTTCTTT
CASSYLGRTEAFF
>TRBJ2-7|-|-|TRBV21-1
TGTGCCAGCAGCAAAGAGAGGCCGGGATACACGAACTACGAGCAGTACTTC
CASSKERPGYTNYEQYF
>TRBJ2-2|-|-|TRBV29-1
TGCAGCGCCGGGGACACCGGGGAGCTGTTTTTT
CSAGDTGELFF
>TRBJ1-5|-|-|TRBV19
TGTGCCAGTAGTATCGGAGAGAATCAGCCCCAGCATTTT
CASSIGENQPQHF
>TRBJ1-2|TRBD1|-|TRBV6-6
TGTGCCAGCAGTTCCCTTGACAGGGGGAAGGGCTACACCTTC
CASSSLDRGKGYTF
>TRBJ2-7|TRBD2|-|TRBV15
TGTGCCACCAGCAGAGGCGGGGAGGGGCAGTACTTC
CATSRGGEGQYF
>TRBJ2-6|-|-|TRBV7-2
TGTGCCAGCAGCCAAAACTCAGTGTGGGTAACTGGGGCCAACGTCCTGACTTTC
CASSQNSVWVTGANVLTF
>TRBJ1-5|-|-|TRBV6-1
TGTGCCAGCAGGACTGTTAGCAATCAGCCCCAGCATTTT
CASRTVSNQPQHF
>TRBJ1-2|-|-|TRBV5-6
TGTGCCAGCAGCTGGGGACCGATTCCAGGCCCTTTCTATGGCTACACCTTC
CASSWGPIPGPFYGYTF